Listed here is a single T cell receptor (beta chain). Its antigen remains unknown. The CDR3 is 14 residues long. Between the trimmed V and J ends, which lost 5 bases and 7 bases, there was a span of 15 bases. Per germline, CDR1 MDHEN and CDR2 SYDVKM. Method: immunoSEQ multiplex PCR; TCRdb's copy keeps in-frame clones and lacks some. The sample contains 15,000 to 20,000 clones, roughly 71% of which appear only once. The sample comes from a study of OX40 agonist ivuxolimab in advanced cancers. About the study: At 82.7% male, the cohort had a mean age of 60 years, ranging from 23 to 79. General study findings and limits: The average count of expanded clones was higher among CD8+ T cells than among CD4+. With doses of 0.1 to 3.0 mg/kg, CD4+ and CD8+ blood T cells had undergone clonal expansion by week 6.

Patients were ineligible given autoimmune disease history or systemic immunosuppression. The chain is built from TRBV28 and TRBJ2-1; D perhaps matches TRBD1 (6 bases). The receptor's source is an adult with an advanced solid tumor such as melanoma, head and neck, liver or kidney cancer. The sequenced sample was CD4+ or CD8+ T cells sorted from blood, obtained in a trial of the OX40 agonist ivuxolimab. The chain's CDR3 is CASSATGNKNEQFF. Written as DNA, the CDR3 is TGTGCCAGCAGTGCCACAGGGAATAAGAATGAGCAGTTCTTC.